This T cell receptor (beta chain) was sequenced during a study of blood T cell repertoires in COVID-19. Study details: The cDNA or gDNA used as material had been derived from T cells, B-cell-depleted T cells, or PBMCs.

The CDR3 loop spans 18 amino acids. The V and J ends lost 1 base and 2 bases, in that order; junction bases with no gene match: 9. Per the germline V gene, CDR1 is MNHEY and CDR2 is SMNVEV (reference sequence). The data were produced by immunoSEQ multiplex PCR, yet TCRdb's version contains in-frame clones alone and is incomplete. Of some 250,000 clones listed, around 81% are singletons. The receptor's source is a man between 25 and 39 years old who had recovered from COVID-19. The V gene is TRBV27, the J gene TRBJ2-1; 9 nucleotides line up with TRBD2. The sequenced sample was peripheral blood. CDR3 DNA sequence: TGTGCCAGCAGTTTATTAGCGGGGGATCCCCTGGCCTACAATGAGCAGTTCTTC. The encoded protein is CASSLLAGDPLAYNEQFF.